Listed below are T cell receptor beta chains from one sample, sequenced in a study of cytomegalovirus exposure and HLA in healthy donors. The data were produced by immunoSEQ multiplex PCR, yet TCRdb's version contains in-frame clones alone and is incomplete. The sample lists about 160,000 clones, 81% occurring once. Sequenced: PBMCs. These receptors were collected from a middle-aged man in good health and CMV-seropositive. Both conserved end residues are part of each CDR3. A D gene is named only where the DNA matches it firmly. Expanded clones get a size class; other rows say once, few or many, or leave the size out.

V gene: TRBV10-2; J gene: TRBJ1-2; clone size: NA; D gene: NA; CDR3 protein: CASSEGRGGYGYTF; CDR3 DNA: TGCGCCAGCAGTGAAGGCAGGGGTGGCTATGGCTACACCTTC
V gene: TRBV30; J gene: TRBJ1-4; clone size: few; D gene: NA; CDR3 protein: CAWSIREKLFF; CDR3 DNA: TGTGCCTGGAGCATTCGGGAAAAACTGTTTTTT
V gene: TRBV18; J gene: TRBJ1-5; clone size: NA; D gene: NA; CDR3 protein: CASSPPSGRRNQPQHF; CDR3 DNA: TGTGCCAGCTCACCCCCAAGCGGACGGCGCAATCAGCCCCAGCATTTT
V gene: TRBV2; J gene: TRBJ1-2; clone size: NA; D gene: NA; CDR3 protein: CASTLTGGYGYTF; CDR3 DNA: TGTGCCAGCACCCTGACCGGCGGCTATGGCTACACCTTC
V gene: TRBV12-5; J gene: TRBJ2-1; clone size: NA; D gene: NA; CDR3 protein: CASGLQPGDPYNEQFF; CDR3 DNA: TGTGCTAGTGGTTTGCAGCCAGGGGACCCCTACAATGAGCAGTTCTTC
V gene: TRBV15; J gene: TRBJ2-7; clone size: NA; D gene: NA; CDR3 protein: CATTSGYWDEQYF; CDR3 DNA: TGTGCCACCACCTCAGGGTACTGGGACGAGCAGTACTTC
V gene: TRBV5-1; J gene: TRBJ2-3; clone size: NA; D gene: NA; CDR3 protein: CASSLSPRLSTDTQYF; CDR3 DNA: TGCGCCAGCAGCTTATCTCCTAGGCTTTCCACAGATACGCAGTATTTT
V gene: TRBV11-1; J gene: TRBJ2-7; clone size: NA; D gene: NA; CDR3 protein: CASSRGAAGPYEQYF; CDR3 DNA: TGTGCCAGCAGCCGCGGGGCGGCAGGCCCCTACGAGCAGTACTTC
V gene: TRBV2; J gene: TRBJ2-7; clone size: NA; D gene: TRBD1; CDR3 protein: CASKDRAYEQYF; CDR3 DNA: TGTGCCAGCAAAGACAGGGCCTACGAGCAGTACTTC
V gene: TRBV25-1; J gene: TRBJ2-7; clone size: NA; D gene: TRBD2; CDR3 protein: CASSGVSGRSSYEQYF; CDR3 DNA: TGTGCCAGCAGTGGGGTCAGCGGGAGGTCCTCCTACGAGCAGTACTTC
V gene: TRBV7-2; J gene: TRBJ2-7; clone size: NA; D gene: NA; CDR3 protein: CASSLAGGLSYEQYF; CDR3 DNA: TGTGCCAGCAGCTTAGCGGGGGGACTTTCCTACGAGCAGTACTTC
V gene: TRBV9; J gene: TRBJ1-6; clone size: NA; D gene: NA; CDR3 protein: CASSAPGSSYNSPLHF; CDR3 DNA: TGTGCCAGCAGCGCACCGGGGAGCTCCTATAATTCACCCCTCCACTTT
V gene: TRBV6-1; J gene: TRBJ2-6; clone size: NA; D gene: NA; CDR3 protein: CASSAGNSYFSGANVLTF; CDR3 DNA: TGTGCCAGTAGTGCCGGGAACAGCTATTTCTCTGGGGCCAACGTCCTGACTTTC
V gene: TRBV28; J gene: TRBJ2-3; clone size: NA; D gene: NA; CDR3 protein: CASRSPVGPDTQYF; CDR3 DNA: TGTGCCAGCCGGTCCCCGGTGGGGCCAGATACGCAGTATTTT
V gene: TRBV30; J gene: TRBJ2-7; clone size: NA; D gene: NA; CDR3 protein: CANDGRSEQYF; CDR3 DNA: TGTGCCAACGATGGTCGGAGCGAGCAGTACTTC
V gene: TRBV5-1; J gene: TRBJ1-1; clone size: NA; D gene: NA; CDR3 protein: CASSLEGLYTEAFF; CDR3 DNA: TGCGCCAGCAGCTTGGAGGGGCTGTACACTGAAGCTTTCTTT
V gene: TRBV5-4; J gene: TRBJ2-1; clone size: NA; D gene: TRBD2; CDR3 protein: CASGGSTTLAGGPDEQFF; CDR3 DNA: TGTGCCAGCGGGGGGAGTACTACACTAGCGGGGGGGCCCGATGAGCAGTTCTTC
V gene: TRBV7-4; J gene: TRBJ1-6; clone size: NA; D gene: NA; CDR3 protein: CASSQQGGGRPPLHF; CDR3 DNA: TGTGCCAGCAGTCAACAGGGCGGGGGGAGGCCACCCCTCCACTTT
V gene: TRBV7-8; J gene: TRBJ2-5; clone size: NA; D gene: TRBD2; CDR3 protein: CASSLQGASGGPQETQYF; CDR3 DNA: TGTGCCAGCAGCCTCCAAGGGGCTAGCGGGGGGCCGCAGGAGACCCAGTACTTC
V gene: TRBV5-8; J gene: TRBJ2-3; clone size: NA; D gene: TRBD1; CDR3 protein: CASSQTGVATDTQYF; CDR3 DNA: TGTGCCAGCAGCCAAACAGGGGTGGCGACAGATACGCAGTATTTT
V gene: TRBV19; J gene: TRBJ1-6; clone size: NA; D gene: TRBD1; CDR3 protein: CASSPRTGAGRSPLHF; CDR3 DNA: TGTGCCAGTAGTCCCCGGACAGGGGCTGGCCGTTCACCCCTCCACTTT
V gene: TRBV5-1; J gene: TRBJ2-1; clone size: NA; D gene: TRBD1; CDR3 protein: CASRQQGALNEQFF; CDR3 DNA: TGCGCCAGCCGACAACAGGGGGCGCTTAATGAGCAGTTCTTC
V gene: TRBV5-4; J gene: TRBJ2-3; clone size: NA; D gene: NA; CDR3 protein: CASSLGGGSTDTQYF; CDR3 DNA: TGTGCCAGCAGCTTGGGAGGGGGTAGCACAGATACGCAGTATTTT
V gene: TRBV19; J gene: TRBJ2-7; clone size: NA; D gene: TRBD1; CDR3 protein: CASSRAGGRGETYEQYF; CDR3 DNA: TGTGCCAGTAGTCGGGCAGGGGGCAGAGGTGAGACCTACGAGCAGTACTTC
V gene: TRBV6-5; J gene: TRBJ1-2; clone size: NA; D gene: TRBD1; CDR3 protein: CASSLDRVDGYTF; CDR3 DNA: TGTGCCAGCAGCCTGGACAGGGTAGATGGCTACACCTTC
V gene: TRBV30; J gene: TRBJ1-2; clone size: NA; D gene: NA; CDR3 protein: CAWSVSDYGYTF; CDR3 DNA: TGTGCCTGGAGTGTATCGGACTATGGCTACACCTTC
V gene: TRBV5-1; J gene: TRBJ2-1; clone size: NA; D gene: NA; CDR3 protein: CASSLSGASPRTYNEQFF; CDR3 DNA: TGCGCCAGCAGCTTGTCGGGCGCTAGCCCACGAACCTACAATGAGCAGTTCTTC
V gene: TRBV28; J gene: TRBJ2-1; clone size: NA; D gene: TRBD2; CDR3 protein: CASSSGASGGSYNEQFF; CDR3 DNA: TGTGCCAGCAGTTCCGGCGCTAGCGGGGGTTCTTACAATGAGCAGTTCTTC
V gene: TRBV10-3; J gene: TRBJ2-3; clone size: NA; D gene: NA; CDR3 protein: CAITGSTDTQYF; CDR3 DNA: TGTGCCATCACGGGAAGCACAGATACGCAGTATTTT
V gene: TRBV7-8; J gene: TRBJ1-1; clone size: few; D gene: TRBD1; CDR3 protein: CASSLRTGVSNTEAFF; CDR3 DNA: TGTGCCAGCAGCTTAAGGACAGGGGTCTCGAACACTGAAGCTTTCTTT
V gene: TRBV29-1; J gene: TRBJ1-1; clone size: NA; D gene: TRBD1; CDR3 protein: CSVEDRGMNTEAFF; CDR3 DNA: TGCAGCGTTGAGGACAGGGGCATGAACACTGAAGCTTTCTTT